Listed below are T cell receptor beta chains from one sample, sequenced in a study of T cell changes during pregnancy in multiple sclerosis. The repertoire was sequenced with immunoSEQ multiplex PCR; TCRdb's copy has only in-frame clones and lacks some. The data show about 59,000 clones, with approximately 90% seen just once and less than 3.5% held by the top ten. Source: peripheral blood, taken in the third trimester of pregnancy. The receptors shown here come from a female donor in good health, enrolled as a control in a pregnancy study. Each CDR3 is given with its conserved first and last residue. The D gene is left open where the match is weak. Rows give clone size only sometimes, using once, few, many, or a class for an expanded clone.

CGAAGGFNQPQHF	TGTGGGGCGGCAGGGGGATTTAATCAGCCCCAGCATTTT	TRBJ1-5	-	TRBV19	TRBD1
CASSVQGGARETQYF	TGTGCCAGCAGTGTTCAGGGGGGAGCCCGGGAGACCCAGTACTTC	TRBJ2-5	-	TRBV2	-
CARKLAGGQQFF	TGTGCCAGAAAACTGGCGGGAGGGCAGCAGTTCTTC	TRBJ2-1	-	TRBV5-3	TRBD2
CASSESQSGEISAMNTEAFF	TGCGCCAGCAGTGAGTCGCAGAGTGGGGAGATTAGTGCTATGAACACTGAAGCTTTCTTT	TRBJ1-1	-	TRBV10-1	-
CASSHDDRAHQPQHF	TGCGCCAGCAGCCATGACGACAGGGCTCATCAGCCCCAGCATTTT	TRBJ1-5	-	TRBV4-1	TRBD1
CASSQDTDYEQYF	TGCGCCAGCAGCCAAGATACTGACTACGAGCAGTACTTC	TRBJ2-7	-	TRBV4-1	-
CASSMGGNTEAFF	TGTGCCAGTAGTATGGGGGGGAACACTGAAGCTTTCTTT	TRBJ1-1	-	TRBV19	-
CASNRDRQYTQYF	TGTGCCAGCAATCGGGACAGACAGTATACGCAGTATTTT	TRBJ2-3	once	TRBV2	TRBD1
CASSLTGTRGDEQYF	TGTGCCAGCAGCTTAACAGGGACCAGGGGGGACGAGCAGTACTTC	TRBJ2-7	-	TRBV7-3	-
CASSQTTGGTEAFF	TGTGCCAGCAGCCAAACAACAGGAGGGACTGAAGCTTTCTTT	TRBJ1-1	-	TRBV7-2	-
CASSSSAIAGLAYNEQFF	TGTGCCAGCAGTTCTTCCGCGATAGCGGGATTAGCCTACAATGAGCAGTTCTTC	TRBJ2-1	once	TRBV28	TRBD2
CASKTGWYGYTF	TGTGCCAGTAAGACAGGATGGTATGGCTACACCTTC	TRBJ1-2	-	TRBV19	-
CASSDPFRTSGAGF	TGTGCCAGCTCTGACCCGTTCAGGACTAGCGGAGCTGGTTTT	TRBJ2-3	-	TRBV18	TRBD2
CASSSHSVLTF	TGTGCCAGCAGTTCCCATAGCGTCCTGACTTTC	TRBJ2-6	-	TRBV28	-
CASSPGTRGELFF	TGCGCCAGCAGCCCAGGGACACGCGGGGAGCTGTTTTTT	TRBJ2-2	once	TRBV4-3	-
CATSSPLGRSTDTQYF	TGTGCCACCAGCAGCCCCCTGGGGAGATCGACAGATACGCAGTATTTT	TRBJ2-3	-	TRBV15	-
CASRETVNTEAFF	TGTGCCAGCAGGGAGACAGTGAACACTGAAGCTTTCTTT	TRBJ1-1	few	TRBV7-9	-
CASSPPRVNIQYF	TGTGCCAGCAGTCCCCCCCGGGTAAACATTCAGTACTTC	TRBJ2-4	-	TRBV28	-
CASSLLDISSYEQYF	TGTGCCAGCAGCTTGTTGGACATTTCTAGCTACGAGCAGTACTTC	TRBJ2-7	-	TRBV7-2	-
CASSEEQGVNGYTF	TGTGCCAGCAGTGAAGAACAGGGTGTTAATGGCTACACCTTC	TRBJ1-2	-	TRBV6-1	-